The T cell receptor (beta chain) described here comes from a study of human T cells and chemical hapten exposure. Via MiXCR, TCRdb re-called the RACE reads, giving one row per CDR3 protein. The sample includes some 51,000 distinct CDR3 sequences, around 9.4% of them seen just once. Germline V gene lookup returns CDR1 KGHSY and CDR2 FQNENV. The CDR3 contains 15 residues. Trimming removed 1 base from V and 0 bases from J, with 9 bases in between. This clonotype occurred many times. Time point reported: pre-sensitization, week 0. The treatment denotes: therapeutic diphenylcyclopropenone sensitization with weekly scalp DPC.

This specimen consisted of whole blood, obtained in connection with sensitization to the hapten diphenylcyclopropenone (DPC). This TCR was sampled from a woman aged 40 to 50 with alopecia areata. Some clones in this sample may be carry-over from other donors' samples. The chain joins TRBV16 to TRBJ1-1; D call uncertain. The CDR3 nucleotides are TGTGCCAGCAGCCAATGGGCCAGCCTGAACACTGAAGCTTTCTTT. Translated, it gives CASSQWASLNTEAFF. The full variable domain, its missing parts supplied by reference TRBV16 and TRBJ1-1, is GEEVAQTPKHLVRGEGQKAKLYCAPIKGHSYVFWYQQVLKNEFKFLISFQNENVFDETGMPKERFSAKCLPNSPCSLEIQATKLEDSAVYFCASSQWASLNTEAFFGQGTRLTVV.